What follows describes a single T cell receptor beta chain. Measured with immunoSEQ multiplex PCR; TCRdb has only the in-frame clones, and not every one. The sample shows roughly 85,000 clones, roughly 90% of them seen only once. The data were obtained in a study of blood T cell repertoires in COVID-19. Turning to the study itself: Both acute and convalescent COVID-19 samples were obtained from the United States, Italy and Spain. PBMCs, B-cell-depleted T cells, or T cells provided the cDNA or gDNA that made up the material.

J was trimmed by 0 bases and V by 1 base; bases with no gene match: 12. Per the germline V gene, CDR1 is SGHVS and CDR2 is FNYEAQ. The CDR3 has 19 residues. The chain has TRBV7-6 and TRBJ2-7; 10 bases line up with TRBD2. Sequenced: peripheral blood. The TCR originated in a man aged 45 to 65 with active or convalescent COVID-19. The CDR3 bases are TGTGCCAGCAGCTTAGTGGGTGCTAGCGGGAGACCCAGCTCCTACGAGCAGTACTTC. The encoded protein is CASSLVGASGRPSSYEQYF.